This TCR beta chain is from a study of cytomegalovirus exposure and HLA in healthy donors. Overall study results and limits: In a later analysis, donors in an Asian-associated ancestry cluster reportedly had fewer N-insertions in productive TCRs than the cohort mean.

As for the donors, each was a healthy bone marrow donor. Nominal health characterized the donors when sampled, though unrecorded immune exposures were likely. Both 60 Vbeta primers and 13 Jbeta primers went into the PCR. Clones were read by immunoSEQ multiplex PCR, and TCRdb kept only the in-frame ones, dropping some. The sample shows about 120,000 clones, and around 3.4% sits with its ten largest clones. As regards this clone: The antigen remains unidentified.

This receptor was obtained from a man under 40 in good health and CMV-seronegative. The source material was PBMCs.

The CDR3 sequence is CASGGQSPAQETQYF. The CDR3 DNA reads TGTGCCAGCGGCGGACAGTCCCCTGCCCAAGAGACCCAGTACTTC. The V gene is TRBV2, the J gene TRBJ2-5; the D gene is possibly TRBD1 (6 bases). Germline CDR1 SNHLY, CDR2 FYNNEI. The V and J ends lost 8 bases and 1 base respectively, with 17 bases between them. The CDR3 length is 15 residues. The variable domain in full, with the rest retrieved from reference TRBV2 and TRBJ2-5, is EPEVTQTPSHQVTQMGQEVILRCVPISNHLYFYWYRQILGQKVEFLVSFYNNEISEKSEIFDDQFSVERPDGSNFTLKIRSTKLEDSAMYFCASGGQSPAQETQYFGPGTRLLVL.